This T cell receptor (beta chain) stems from a study of blood T cell repertoires in COVID-19. Study in general: Sources were T cells, B-cell-depleted T cells, or PBMCs; the material itself was cDNA or gDNA.

Measured with immunoSEQ multiplex PCR; TCRdb has only the in-frame clones, and not every one. The data show tens of thousands of clones, with about 85% seen just once and about an eighth held by the top ten. The ends lost 4 bases at V and 3 bases at J; junction bases unmatched: 5. Germline CDR1 and CDR2: SGHNT and YYREEE (reference sequence). The CDR3 extends over 14 amino acids. V usage is TRBV5-4 and J usage is TRBJ2-7, with 9 bases lining up with TRBD1. Material: peripheral blood. This TCR derives from a human donor in a cohort sampled during active COVID-19. The CDR3 loop is CASSGPGQGYEQYF. The CDR3 DNA follows: TGTGCCAGCAGCGGCCCGGGACAGGGCTACGAGCAGTACTTC.